Listed below are T cell receptor beta chains from one sample, sequenced in a study of T cells after yellow fever vaccination. TCRdb ran MiXCR on the 5' RACE reads and lists one entry per CDR3 protein. The sample shows about 340,000 distinct CDR3 sequences, around 13% of them seen only once. Sequenced material: CD4+ T cells sorted from PBMCs, taken 15 days after the yellow fever booster vaccination. These receptors all come from a man between 18 and 29 years old who received the YFV17D yellow fever vaccine. Each CDR3 is given with its conserved first and last residue.

v_gene	j_gene	len	CDR3aa
TRBV4-2	TRBJ2-2	14	CASSQDKNTGELFF
TRBV19	TRBJ1-1	12	CASSWRNTEAFF
TRBV11-2	TRBJ1-2	16	CASSPLVSGRGYGYTF
TRBV6-9	TRBJ2-7	14	CAGKCFGTAYEQYF
TRBV5-1	TRBJ1-5	14	CASSEMAGKQPQHF
TRBV7-3	TRBJ2-1	14	CASCQQGNDDEQFF
TRBV6-2/TRBV6-3	TRBJ2-5	12	CASRARGETQYF
TRBV28	TRBJ2-7	17	CASSLYLAFELSYEQYF
TRBV11-2	TRBJ1-2	16	CASRPIRQAILSGYTF
TRBV27	TRBJ1-6	14	CASSFTPPGTPLHF
TRBV5-5	TRBJ2-3	16	CASSLTSRFYTDTQYF
TRBV5-1	TRBJ2-1	15	CASSLGVAAANEQFF
TRBV4-3	TRBJ1-2	16	CASSQDRSREGYGYTF
TRBV30	TRBJ1-6	14	CACHRGSYNSPLHF
TRBV6-5	TRBJ1-3	13	CASRGLSGNTIYF
TRBV20-1	TRBJ2-3	14	CSARESGNSDTQYF
TRBV29-1	TRBJ2-4	13	CSVEVPGVNIQYF
TRBV4-3	TRBJ2-5	14	CASSQARGQETQYF
TRBV19	TRBJ2-6	18	CASSIQPGKGSGANVLTF
TRBV20-1	TRBJ1-2	16	CSARKGVPRIRCGYTF
TRBV19	TRBJ2-5	15	CATAAGGRQGETQYF
TRBV7-9	TRBJ2-3	15	CASRARATRTDTQYF
TRBV20-1	TRBJ2-3	13	CSAQNQGTDTQYF
TRBV6-2/TRBV6-3	TRBJ1-5	12	CASQGALQPQHF
TRBV5-6	TRBJ2-2	15	CASSLYRANTGELFF
TRBV6-5	TRBJ1-4	15	CASSRHGATNEKLFF
TRBV5-1	TRBJ2-5	17	CASSLAFAGGARETQYF
TRBV3-1	TRBJ2-1	14	CASSQNPGPVEQFF
TRBV11-2	TRBJ1-1	14	CASSRRTVNTEAFF
TRBV7-2	TRBJ1-5	15	CASSDTGVNNQPQHF
TRBV2	TRBJ1-2	13	CASSEIRDGGYTF
TRBV19	TRBJ1-5	16	CASSIGAHPEGKPQHF
TRBV7-2	TRBJ1-2	14	CASSLAEGNYGYTF
TRBV30	TRBJ1-1	12	CAWSGSGFEAFF
TRBV11-3	TRBJ2-5	12	CASSDGRETQYF
TRBV7-2	TRBJ1-3	15	CASAARGDSGNTIYF